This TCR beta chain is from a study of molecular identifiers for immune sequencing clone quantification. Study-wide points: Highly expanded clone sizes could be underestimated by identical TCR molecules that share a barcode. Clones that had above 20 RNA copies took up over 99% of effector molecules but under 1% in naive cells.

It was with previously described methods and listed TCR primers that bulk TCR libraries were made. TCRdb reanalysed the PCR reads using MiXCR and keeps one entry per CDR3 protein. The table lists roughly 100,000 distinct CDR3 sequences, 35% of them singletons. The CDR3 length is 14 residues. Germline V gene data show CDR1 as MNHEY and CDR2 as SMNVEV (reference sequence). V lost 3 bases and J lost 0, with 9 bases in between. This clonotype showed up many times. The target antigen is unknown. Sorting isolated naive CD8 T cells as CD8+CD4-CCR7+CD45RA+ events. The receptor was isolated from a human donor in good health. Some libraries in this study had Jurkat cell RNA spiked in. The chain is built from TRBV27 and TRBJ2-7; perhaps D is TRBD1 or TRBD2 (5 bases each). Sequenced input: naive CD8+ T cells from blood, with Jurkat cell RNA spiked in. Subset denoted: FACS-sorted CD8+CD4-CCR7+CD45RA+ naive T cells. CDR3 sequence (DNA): TGTGCCAGCAGTTTTGGGGACCACTCCTACGAGCAGTACTTC. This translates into CASSFGDHSYEQYF.